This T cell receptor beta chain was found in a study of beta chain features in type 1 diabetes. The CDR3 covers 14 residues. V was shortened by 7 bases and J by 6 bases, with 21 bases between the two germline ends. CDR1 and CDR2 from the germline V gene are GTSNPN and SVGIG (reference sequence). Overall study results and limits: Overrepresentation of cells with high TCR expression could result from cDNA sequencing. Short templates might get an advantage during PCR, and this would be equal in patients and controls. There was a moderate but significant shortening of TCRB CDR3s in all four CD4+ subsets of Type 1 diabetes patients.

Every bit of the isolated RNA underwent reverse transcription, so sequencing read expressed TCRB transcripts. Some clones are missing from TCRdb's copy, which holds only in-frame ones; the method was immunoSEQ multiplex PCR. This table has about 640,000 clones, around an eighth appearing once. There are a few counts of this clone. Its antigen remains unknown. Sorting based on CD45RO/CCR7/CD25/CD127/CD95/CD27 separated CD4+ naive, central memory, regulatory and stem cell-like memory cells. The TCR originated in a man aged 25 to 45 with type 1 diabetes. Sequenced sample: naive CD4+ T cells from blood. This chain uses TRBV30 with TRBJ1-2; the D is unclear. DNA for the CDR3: TGTGCCTTATTCCACGGAGGCTCCCTTAATGGCTACACCTTC. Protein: CALFHGGSLNGYTF. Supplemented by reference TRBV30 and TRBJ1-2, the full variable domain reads SQTIHQWPATLVQPVGSPLSLECTVEGTSNPNLYWYRQAAGRGLQLLFYSVGIGQISSEVPQNLSASRPQDRQFILSSKKLLLSDSGFYLCALFHGGSLNGYTFGSGTRLTVV.